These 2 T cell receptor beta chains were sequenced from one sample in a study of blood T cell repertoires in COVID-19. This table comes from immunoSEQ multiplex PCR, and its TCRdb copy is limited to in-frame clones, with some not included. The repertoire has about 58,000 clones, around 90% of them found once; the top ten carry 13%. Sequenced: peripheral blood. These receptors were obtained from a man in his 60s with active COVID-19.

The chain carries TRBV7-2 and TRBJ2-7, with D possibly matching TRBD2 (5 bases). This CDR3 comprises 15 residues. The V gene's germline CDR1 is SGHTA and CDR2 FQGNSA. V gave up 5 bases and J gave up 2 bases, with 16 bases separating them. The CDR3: CASSRDLTSAYEQYF. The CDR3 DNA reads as TGTGCCAGCAGCCGCGACCTCACTAGTGCCTACGAGCAGTACTTC.

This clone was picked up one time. CDR3 sequence (DNA): TGTGCCAGCAGCCCAGAGGGGGGGACCAGATATAGCAATCAGCCCCAGCATTTT. It specifies CASSPEGGTRYSNQPQHF. The J gene is TRBJ1-5, the V gene TRBV7-2; TRBD1 is a possible D gene (6 bases). Deletions cut 5 bases from V and 0 bases from J, with 20 bases between. From germline, CDR1 is SGHTA and CDR2 FQGNSA. The CDR3 runs to 18 residues. Full variable domain (rest looked up from reference TRBV7-2 and TRBJ1-5): GAGVSQSPSNKVTEKGKDVELRCDPISGHTALYWYRQSLGQGLEFLIYFQGNSAPDKSGLPSDRFSAERTGGSVSTLTIQRTQQEDSAVYLCASSPEGGTRYSNQPQHFGDGTRLSIL.